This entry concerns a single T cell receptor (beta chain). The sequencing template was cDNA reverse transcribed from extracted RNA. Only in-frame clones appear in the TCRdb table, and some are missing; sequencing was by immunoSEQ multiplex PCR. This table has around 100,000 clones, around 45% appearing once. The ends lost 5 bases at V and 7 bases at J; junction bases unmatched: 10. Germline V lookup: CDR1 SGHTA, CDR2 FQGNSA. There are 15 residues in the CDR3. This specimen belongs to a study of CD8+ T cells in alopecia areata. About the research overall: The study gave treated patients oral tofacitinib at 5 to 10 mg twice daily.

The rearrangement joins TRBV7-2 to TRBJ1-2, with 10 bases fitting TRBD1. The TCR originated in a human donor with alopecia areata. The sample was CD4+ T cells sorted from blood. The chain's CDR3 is CASSPGDRGLGGYTF. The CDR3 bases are TGTGCCAGCAGCCCAGGGGACAGGGGACTGGGTGGCTACACCTTC.